This TCR beta chain was observed in a study of glioma-infiltrating T cells. The CDR3 length is 15 residues. Trimming took 8 bases from V and 1 from J, leaving 18 bases between them. Germline values: CDR1 DFQATT, CDR2 SNEGSKA (reference sequence). Remarks on this clonotype: Its specificity is unknown.

Amplification of TCR alpha and beta CDR3 regions from RNA used iRepertoire nested multiplex PCR. For one-step reverse transcription and amplification, roughly 95-400 ng of tissue mRNA or PBMC total RNA was used. TCRdb redid the calling of the multiplex PCR reads with MiXCR, one entry per CDR3 protein. The sample yields over 80,000 distinct CDR3 sequences, approximately 39% seen once. Study-level points and caveats: Above-expected tissue-blood divergence occurred in all gliomas, most in low-grade ones.

The V gene is TRBV20-1, the J gene TRBJ1-5; no clear D gene. The sample consisted of glioma tissue, nonneoplastic brain tissue, or PBMCs (not recorded which). This sequence was found in a human donor with low-grade glioma or glioblastoma, undergoing nonglioma brain surgery, or in good health (not recorded which). CDR3 sequence (DNA): TGCAGTCCTATGGACCAGTGGTTAAGCAATCAGCCCCAGCATTTT. Translation: CSPMDQWLSNQPQHF.